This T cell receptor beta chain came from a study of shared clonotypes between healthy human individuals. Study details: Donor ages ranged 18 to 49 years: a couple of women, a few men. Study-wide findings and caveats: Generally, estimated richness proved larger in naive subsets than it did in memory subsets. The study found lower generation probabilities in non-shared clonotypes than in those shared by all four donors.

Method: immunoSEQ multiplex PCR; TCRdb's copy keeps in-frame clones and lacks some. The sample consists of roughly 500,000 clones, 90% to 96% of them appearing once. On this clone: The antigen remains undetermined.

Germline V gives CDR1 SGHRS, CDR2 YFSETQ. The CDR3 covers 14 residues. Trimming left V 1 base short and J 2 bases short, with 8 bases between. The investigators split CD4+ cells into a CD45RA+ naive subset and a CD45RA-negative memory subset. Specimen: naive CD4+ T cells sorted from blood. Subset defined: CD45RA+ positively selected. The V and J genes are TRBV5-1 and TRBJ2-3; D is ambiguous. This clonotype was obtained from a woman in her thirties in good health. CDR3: CASSLRQSTDTQYF. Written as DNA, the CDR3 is TGCGCCAGCAGCTTGCGACAATCCACAGATACGCAGTATTTT.